This paragraph reports one TCR beta chain. The entry originates in a study of blood T cell repertoires in COVID-19. CDR3 length: 14 amino acids. The trim removed 6 bases at V and 5 bases at J, leaving 8 bases unmatched. Germline CDR1 MNHNY, CDR2 SVGAGI (reference sequence). Assay used: immunoSEQ multiplex PCR; TCRdb lists only in-frame clones, some missing. This table holds about 110,000 clones, more than 75% found once. This receptor was identified in a woman aged 50 to 60 with acute or convalescent COVID-19. The J gene is TRBJ2-3, the V gene TRBV6-6; 7 bases are shared with TRBD2. Sequencing was performed on peripheral blood. The CDR3 nucleotides read TGTGCCAGCAGATTGGCGGGAGCGATAGATACGCAGTATTTT. Encoded protein: CASRLAGAIDTQYF.